The sequence of this T cell receptor (beta chain) was determined in a study of CD8 T cells in ankylosing spondylitis. It was by quantitative 5'-RACE with molecular barcodes that TCR beta libraries were made. MiXCR, applied by TCRdb to the 5' RACE reads, yields one record per CDR3 protein. This table holds about 460,000 distinct CDR3 sequences, about 5% found once. Trimming took 0 bases from V and 4 from J; bases not matched to a gene: 7. The CDR3 loop spans 15 amino acids. Germline CDR1 DFQATT, CDR2 SNEGSKA (reference sequence). General observations from the study: Ankylosing spondylitis blood seemed to carry a telltale TCR beta motif made of roughly eight highly homologous variants.

On this clonotype itself: Its antigen remains unknown.

The clonotype originates from a male donor with ankylosing spondylitis. This chain uses TRBV20-1 with TRBJ2-5, with 8 bases that match TRBD2. The sample comprised blood, either unsorted or a sorted T cell fraction (not recorded which). CDR3 region: CSARDGRAGVETQYF. The CDR3 DNA sequence: TGCAGTGCTAGAGATGGGCGAGCGGGAGTAGAGACCCAGTACTTC.